This entry lists 15 T cell receptor beta chains sequenced from one sample in a study of T cells in Graves' hyperthyroidism and ophthalmopathy. From RNA transcripts, TCR beta CDR3 regions were amplified. An initial round of RT-PCR targeting the TCR CDR3 relied on the HTBI primer set. TCRdb recomputed calls from the multiplex PCR reads with MiXCR, one row per CDR3 protein. The table records about 720,000 distinct CDR3 sequences, over 15% of them present only once. Source material: blood. All receptors come from a woman aged 45-65 years with Graves' hyperthyroidism that later progressed to Graves' ophthalmopathy.

V gene TRBV19 combines with J gene TRBJ2-7; weak D call: TRBD2 (5 bases). Per the germline V gene, CDR1 is LNHDA and CDR2 is SQIVND (reference sequence). This CDR3 is built from 14 residues. V was clipped by 5 bases and J by 4 bases, with 15 bases between them. The CDR3 DNA sequence: TGTGCCAGTAGTCAAGTAGCGCGTAGTTACGAGCAGTACTTC. Translating gives CASSQVARSYEQYF.

This clonotype was counted many times. This chain uses TRBV5-6 with TRBJ2-7; D is unclear. CDR3 size: 13 residues. Looked up from germline, CDR1 is SGHDT and CDR2 is YYEEEE. V lost 2 bases to trimming and J lost 7 bases, with 13 bases between them. The CDR3 DNA follows: TGTGCCAGCAGCTTACAGACTCTGACGGAGCAGTACTTC. It yields the protein CASSLQTLTEQYF. The variable domain in full, completed from reference TRBV5-6 and TRBJ2-7, reads DAGVTQSPTHLIKTRGQQVTLRCSPKSGHDTVSWYQQALGQGPQFIFQYYEEEERQRGNFPDRFSGHQFPNYSSELNVNALLLGDSALYLCASSLQTLTEQYFGPGTRLTVT.

The V and J genes are TRBV4-1 and TRBJ2-3; no definite D call. Per the germline V gene, CDR1 is MGHRA and CDR2 is YSYEKL. The CDR3 is 14 amino acids. The V end was cut by 1 base, the J end by 1 base, with 6 bases between. The CDR3 DNA is TGCGCCAGCAGCCAAGTTACTGGCACAGATACGCAGTATTTT. As protein: CASSQVTGTDTQYF.

This clonotype was recorded a few times. The J gene is TRBJ1-6, the V gene TRBV6-1; D gene ambiguous. The CDR3 runs to 15 residues. Trimming took off 5 bases at V and 7 bases at J, with 15 bases between the two ends. CDR1 is MNHNS, CDR2 SASEGT, per germline. The CDR3: CASSPITYQNSPLHF. The CDR3 DNA is TGTGCCAGCAGTCCGATTACATATCAAAATTCACCCCTCCACTTT.

This clonotype was recorded many times. The chain employs TRBV20-1 and TRBJ1-2, with D possibly matching TRBD1 (5 bases). CDR3 length: 10 amino acids. Germline values: CDR1 DFQATT, CDR2 SNEGSKA (reference sequence). The V and J ends lost 6 bases and 7 bases respectively, with 9 bases between them. CDR3 nucleotides: TGCAGTGCCTGGGGCCTTGGCTACACCTTC. Translating gives CSAWGLGYTF.

This clonotype has ten or more counts. V usage is TRBV2 and J usage is TRBJ1-1; D remains unclear. Germline V gives CDR1 SNHLY, CDR2 FYNNEI. This CDR3 has 15 amino acids. V dropped 6 bases and J dropped 0 bases, with 14 bases sitting between them. The CDR3 loop is CASRAETSMNTEAFF. Written as DNA, the CDR3 is TGTGCCAGCAGGGCCGAGACAAGTATGAACACTGAAGCTTTCTTT.

V gene TRBV10-3 combines with J gene TRBJ2-3, with 11 bases fitting TRBD2. CDR1 and CDR2 from the germline V gene are ENHRY and SYGVKD. J was trimmed by 0 bases and V by 4 bases; bases with no gene match: 6. The CDR3 is made up of 17 amino acids. CDR3 region: CAISVGLAGGSTDTQYF. The DNA for the CDR3 is TGTGCCATCAGTGTTGGTCTAGCGGGGGGTAGCACAGATACGCAGTATTTT.

This clonotype was seen ten or more times. The chain uses TRBV20-1 and TRBJ1-5, with TRBD1 as a possible D gene (6 bases). Per germline, CDR1 DFQATT and CDR2 SNEGSKA (reference sequence). This CDR3 region has 15 residues. The ends were cut back, 3 bases at V and 4 bases at J, with 16 bases in the middle. CDR3 in amino acids: CSARRTAAGNQPQHF. The CDR3 nucleotides read TGCAGTGCTAGGCGGACAGCCGCTGGAAATCAGCCCCAGCATTTT.

Concerning this clonotype itself: A read error may be the cause here, since a much bigger clone is one base away. For the CDR3, the DNA is TGTGCCATCAGGGACAGTTTGAACACTGAAGCTTTCTTT. This gives the protein CAIRDSLNTEAFF. The chain uses TRBV10-3 and TRBJ1-1, with a possible D match to TRBD1 (6 bases). The germline CDR1 and CDR2 sequences are ENHRY and SYGVKD. The CDR3 has 13 amino acids. Trimming pared 6 bases from V and 0 bases from J, leaving 8 bases between.

This clonotype was detected a few times. CDR3 amino acids: CASSPQWGFENTEAFF. Written as DNA, the CDR3 is TGTGCCAGCAGCCCCCAATGGGGATTTGAGAACACTGAAGCTTTCTTT. V is TRBV5-4 and J is TRBJ1-1; D remains unclear. Germline V CDR1 and CDR2: SGHNT, YYREEE (reference sequence). Trimming shortened V by 4 bases and J by 1 base, and 17 bases separated the two germline ends. The CDR3 is 16 residues long.

This clonotype was detected only a few times. It may be a read error: a sequence one base away is much more abundant. The gene calls are TRBV6-5 and TRBJ1-2, with D possibly TRBD1 on 5 matching bases. The V end was cut by 6 bases, the J end by 4 bases, with 12 bases between. The germline CDR1 and CDR2 sequences are MNHEY and SVGAGI. This CDR3 region has 13 residues. CDR3 sequence reads: CASSLEGIYGYTF. Written as DNA, the CDR3 is TGTGCCAGCAGCTTAGAGGGGATCTATGGCTACACCTTC.

Many counts were recorded for this clonotype. The gene calls are TRBV2 and TRBJ1-6; D ambiguous. The CDR3 length is 13 residues. CDR1 is SNHLY and CDR2 is FYNNEI in the germline V gene. V gave up 11 bases and J gave up 7 bases, with 15 bases separating them. CDR3 residues: CAPRLRENSPLHF. Here the CDR3 DNA reads TGTGCCCCCCGGCTGCGGGAAAATTCACCCCTCCACTTT.

The V and J genes are TRBV3-1 and TRBJ2-2; tentatively, D is TRBD1 (6 bases). The CDR3 runs to 16 residues. Germline assignment: CDR1 LGHDT and CDR2 YNNKEL (reference sequence). Trimming shortened V by 5 bases and J by 3 bases, and 16 bases separated the two germline ends. The CDR3 nucleotides are TGTGCCAGCAGCACTAATCAGGGGATTGACACCGGGGAGCTGTTTTTT. Translating it yields CASSTNQGIDTGELFF.

This chain uses TRBV12-3 or TRBV12-4 with TRBJ1-3; D not resolved. The V gene lost 6 bases and the J gene lost 0 bases, with 18 bases spanning the gap. This CDR3 is built from 17 residues. The chain's CDR3 is CASSPTHKDYSGNTIYF. CDR3 coding DNA: TGTGCCAGCAGCCCTACTCACAAGGACTACTCTGGAAACACCATATATTTT.

This clonotype was seen only a few times. This rearrangement joins TRBV20-1 to TRBJ2-5; D uncertain. The V and J ends lost 6 bases and 1 base respectively, with 12 bases between them. Per the germline V gene, CDR1 is DFQATT and CDR2 is SNEGSKA (reference sequence). The CDR3 is 13 residues long. CDR3 coding DNA: TGCAGTGCCCTAGAGGCGGTCCAAGAGACCCAGTACTTC. This codes for CSALEAVQETQYF.